The text below deals with one T cell receptor (beta chain). In this sample, this clone turned up a few times. Its antigen is not yet known. Base qualities are not recorded, but no much larger clone differs from it by a single base. The data are from a study of shared clonotypes between healthy human individuals (TCRdb year 2020). About the full investigation: The cohort included three men and a couple of women between 18 and 49 years of age. For each donor, CD4 naive and CD4 memory were each given three plates, CD8 naive was given two plates, and CD8 memory was given one plate. Blood TCR repertoires of roughly five healthy adults were deeply sequenced to estimate repertoire size and the extent of clonotype sharing between individuals. To increase sequencing depth and limit assay-specific biases, different laboratories used diverse techniques to prepare libraries and sequence TCR repertoires. Leukapheresis yielded between about 0.94 and 8.9 billion PBMCs per donor. General findings and caveats noted by the study authors: Sampling was restricted to blood, and TCR repertoires in tissue are likely to differ from TCR repertoires in blood. Naive subsets generally had larger estimated clonotype richness than memory subsets did. Because the study included only a small number of donors, the genetic and exposure-history diversity represented was limited. Approximately 5% of naive CD4, 3.5% of naive CD8, approximately 2.2% of memory CD4, and about 0.4% of memory CD8 clonotypes were shared across several donors. Compared with non-shared clonotypes, clonotypes shared by all four sorted-subset donors had higher generation probabilities. Pairwise subsampling indicated that sequencing depth was expected to affect the degree of clonotype sharing among donors. Incomplete sequencing was indicated by rarefaction of sorted-subset datasets, despite the large sequencing depth.

Using the deep immunoSEQ assay, multiplex PCR amplified TCR CDR3 regions from genomic DNA. Extracted genomic DNA from each cell subset was distributed evenly across all wells of several immunoSEQ 96-well plates, and each plate was treated as a replicate. For sorted subsets, roughly 0.2 ug genomic DNA, equal to 30,000 or so T cell genomes, was loaded into each replicate PCR. Purified libraries were measured with a Qubit 3.0 fluorometer, size-checked on a Bioanalyzer 2100, and measured again with the KAPA Library Quantification kit. Every immunoSEQ 96-well plate was sequenced on a separate single-read 150-cycle Illumina NextSeq 550 flow cell. Per the authors' processing: The immunoSEQ output contained only junctional sequences without quality scores, so filtering could not match that applied to full-length reads. To assign V/J genes and CDR3, sequences were annotated against IMGT germline references using PyIR, a Python wrapper for IgBLAST v1.9. Reads with weak V/J assignments (E-value above 1e-6), missing CDR3, stop codons, out-of-frame junctions, or ambiguous translated residues were removed. V3J clonotypes were defined by identical inferred V gene, J gene, and CDR3 amino acid sequence. To compute the percentage overlap between repertoires, the number of shared unique clonotypes was divided by the size of the smaller repertoire. Repertoire richness was assessed with RTK rarefaction, the Chao1 estimator, and Recon v2.1 estimates of unobserved clonotypes. OLGA was used to compute generation probabilities for all TCRbeta clonotypes that the gDNA method yielded from a handful of donors. The table was pulled from immuneACCESS by TCRdb, which kept in-frame rearrangements only. Such tables lose some clones; where checked, under half of the loss comes from unresolved V genes, and the rest has no known cause. The D gene and trimming were derived from the DNA, and the V and J assignments and clone size from that table. The sample profile shows about 1.1 million clones; approximately 78% of them were found once. The ten largest clones take up 0.5% to 0.6% of the sample.

Donors were healthy HIV-negative adults with no recently reported acute infections or vaccinations. All donors were Caucasian adults living in Nashville, Tennessee, USA. CD4+ T cells were enriched through magnetic negative selection, after which naive cells were positively selected on CD45RA and the remaining negative fraction served as the memory subset. After blood collection by leukapheresis, PBMCs were isolated using Ficoll-Histopaque density gradient centrifugation and then cryopreserved in the vapor phase of liquid nitrogen. Analytical flow cytometry was used to check the purity and quantity of every magnetically sorted T cell population. Genomic DNA was isolated from each sorted fraction and quantified by UV absorbance on a Nanodrop 2000c. Sequences SGDLS (CDR1) and YYNGEE (CDR2) are obtained from the germline V gene. Deletion took 4 bases off V and 0 bases off J, with a span of 10 bases between the germline ends. Counted from cysteine to phenylalanine, this CDR3 has 14 amino acids. CDR3 DNA is the only sequence kept; it has 42 bases, read in frame from the first base.

Here the chain combines TRBV9 and TRBJ1-1; no D gene can be assigned with confidence. This TCR was recovered from a man aged 18-30 years in good health. Some clones in this sample may be carry-over from other donors' samples. Sequencing was carried out using memory CD4+ T cells from PBMCs. Reading the label with the study, this specimen's cell subset or site is: CD45RA-negative fraction. Here is the DNA: TGTGCCAGCAGCACTGGGTCTTTGAACACTGAAGCTTTCTTT. It encodes CASSTGSLNTEAFF.